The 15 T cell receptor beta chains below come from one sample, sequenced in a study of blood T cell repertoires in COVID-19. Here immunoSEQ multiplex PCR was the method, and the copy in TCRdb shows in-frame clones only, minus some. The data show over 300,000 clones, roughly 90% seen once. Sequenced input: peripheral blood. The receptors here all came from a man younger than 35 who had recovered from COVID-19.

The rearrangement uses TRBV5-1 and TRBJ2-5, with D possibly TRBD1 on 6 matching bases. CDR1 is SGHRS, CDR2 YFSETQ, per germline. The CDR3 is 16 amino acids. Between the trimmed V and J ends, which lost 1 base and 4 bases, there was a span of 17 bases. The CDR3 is CASSLWAGVARETQYF. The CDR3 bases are TGCGCCAGCAGCTTGTGGGCAGGGGTGGCGCGAGAGACCCAGTACTTC.

The CDR3 bases are TGTGCCAGCTCACCAAGGCGGCAGTCCTCCTACAATGAGCAGTTCTTC. Translating it yields CASSPRRQSSYNEQFF. V gene TRBV18 combines with J gene TRBJ2-1, with D uncertain. V gave up 2 bases and J gave up 0 bases, with 11 bases separating them. The CDR3 loop spans 16 amino acids. Looked up from germline, CDR1 is KGHSH and CDR2 is LQKENI.

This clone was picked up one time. This CDR3 reads CASSSGTAGGNEQFF. CDR3 coding DNA: TGTGCCAGCAGTTCCGGGACAGCCGGTGGGAATGAGCAGTTCTTC. The rearrangement uses TRBV6-5 and TRBJ2-1; 7 positions match TRBD1. The CDR3 totals 15 residues. Trimming removed 4 bases from V and 7 bases from J; junction bases left unmatched: 10. CDR1 and CDR2 (germline): MNHEY, SVGAGI.

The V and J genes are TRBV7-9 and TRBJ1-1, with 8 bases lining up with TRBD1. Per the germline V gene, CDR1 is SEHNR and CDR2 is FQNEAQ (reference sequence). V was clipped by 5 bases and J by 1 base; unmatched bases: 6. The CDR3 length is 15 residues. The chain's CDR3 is CASSPGGTGNTEAFF. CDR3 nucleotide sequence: TGTGCCAGCAGCCCAGGGGGGACAGGGAACACTGAAGCTTTCTTT.

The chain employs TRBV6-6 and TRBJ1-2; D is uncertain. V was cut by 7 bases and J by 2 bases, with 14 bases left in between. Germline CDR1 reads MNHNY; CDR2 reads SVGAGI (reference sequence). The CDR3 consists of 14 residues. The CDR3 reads CASTVPDGNYGYTF. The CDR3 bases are TGTGCCAGCACCGTACCCGACGGGAACTATGGCTACACCTTC.

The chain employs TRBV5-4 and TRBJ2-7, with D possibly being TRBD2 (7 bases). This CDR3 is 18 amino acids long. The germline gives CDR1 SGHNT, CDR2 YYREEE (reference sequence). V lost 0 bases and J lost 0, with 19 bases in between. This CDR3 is CASSLVGGGGGSSYEQYF. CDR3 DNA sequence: TGTGCCAGCAGCTTGGTAGGCGGCGGGGGCGGGAGCTCCTACGAGCAGTACTTC. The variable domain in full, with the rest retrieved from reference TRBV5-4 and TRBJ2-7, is ETGVTQSPTHLIKTRGQQVTLRCSSQSGHNTVSWYQQALGQGPQFIFQYYREEENGRGNFPPRFSGLQFPNYSSELNVNALELDDSALYLCASSLVGGGGGSSYEQYFGPGTRLTVT.

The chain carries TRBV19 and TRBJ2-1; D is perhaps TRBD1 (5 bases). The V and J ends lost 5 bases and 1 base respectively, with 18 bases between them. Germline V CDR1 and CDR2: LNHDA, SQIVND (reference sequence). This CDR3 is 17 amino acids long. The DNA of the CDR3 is TGTGCCAGTAGTTCACAGGCAGGAATCGATTCCTACAATGAGCAGTTCTTC. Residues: CASSSQAGIDSYNEQFF.

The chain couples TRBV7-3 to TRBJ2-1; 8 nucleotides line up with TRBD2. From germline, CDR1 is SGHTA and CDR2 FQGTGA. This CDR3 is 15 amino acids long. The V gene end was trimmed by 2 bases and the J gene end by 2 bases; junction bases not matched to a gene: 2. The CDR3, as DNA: TGTGCCAGCAGCTTAGGCGGGGGGACCTACAATGAGCAGTTCTTC. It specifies CASSLGGGTYNEQFF.

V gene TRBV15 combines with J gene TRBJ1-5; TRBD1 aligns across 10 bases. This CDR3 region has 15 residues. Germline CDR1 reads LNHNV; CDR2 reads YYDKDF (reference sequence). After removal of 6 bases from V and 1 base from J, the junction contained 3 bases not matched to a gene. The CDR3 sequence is CATSLDRGSNQPQHF. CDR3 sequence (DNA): TGTGCCACCAGTCTGGACAGGGGGAGCAATCAGCCCCAGCATTTT.

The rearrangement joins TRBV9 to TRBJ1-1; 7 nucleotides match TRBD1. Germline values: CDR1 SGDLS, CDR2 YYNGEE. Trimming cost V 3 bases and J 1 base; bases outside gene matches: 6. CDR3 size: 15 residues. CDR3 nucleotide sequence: TGTGCCAGCAGCGCCTCAGGGACAGCGAACACTGAAGCTTTCTTT. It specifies CASSASGTANTEAFF.

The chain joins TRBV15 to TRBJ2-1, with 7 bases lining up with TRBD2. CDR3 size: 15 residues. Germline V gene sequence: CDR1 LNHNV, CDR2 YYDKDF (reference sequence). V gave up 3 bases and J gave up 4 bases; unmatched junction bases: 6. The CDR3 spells CATSSDWGGYNEQFF. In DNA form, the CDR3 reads TGTGCCACCAGCAGCGACTGGGGGGGTTACAATGAGCAGTTCTTC.

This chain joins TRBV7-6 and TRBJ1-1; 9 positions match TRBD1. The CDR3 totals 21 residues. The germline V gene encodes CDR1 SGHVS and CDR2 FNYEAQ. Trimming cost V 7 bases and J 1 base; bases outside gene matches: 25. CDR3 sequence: CASTQPLALPGTGKGNTEAFF. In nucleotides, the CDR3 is TGTGCCAGCACTCAGCCATTAGCCCTTCCCGGGACAGGGAAAGGGAACACTGAAGCTTTCTTT.

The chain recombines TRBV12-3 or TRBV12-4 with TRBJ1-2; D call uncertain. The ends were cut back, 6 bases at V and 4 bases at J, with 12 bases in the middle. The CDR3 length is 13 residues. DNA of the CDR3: TGTGCCAGCAGGGCCACGGGATTCTATGGCTACACCTTC. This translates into CASRATGFYGYTF.

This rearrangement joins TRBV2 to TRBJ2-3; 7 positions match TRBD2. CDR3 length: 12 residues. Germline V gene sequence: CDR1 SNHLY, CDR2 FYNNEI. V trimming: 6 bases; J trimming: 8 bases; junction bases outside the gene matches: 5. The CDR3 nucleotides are TGTGCCAGCAGAAGGACTAGAAGTACGCAGTATTTT. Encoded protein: CASRRTRSTQYF.

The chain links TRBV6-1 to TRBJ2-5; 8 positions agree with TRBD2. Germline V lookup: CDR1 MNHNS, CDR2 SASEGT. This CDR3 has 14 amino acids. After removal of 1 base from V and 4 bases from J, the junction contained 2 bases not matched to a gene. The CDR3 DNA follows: TGTGCCAGCAGTGAAGAGCGGGGGAGAGAGACCCAGTACTTC. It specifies CASSEERGRETQYF.